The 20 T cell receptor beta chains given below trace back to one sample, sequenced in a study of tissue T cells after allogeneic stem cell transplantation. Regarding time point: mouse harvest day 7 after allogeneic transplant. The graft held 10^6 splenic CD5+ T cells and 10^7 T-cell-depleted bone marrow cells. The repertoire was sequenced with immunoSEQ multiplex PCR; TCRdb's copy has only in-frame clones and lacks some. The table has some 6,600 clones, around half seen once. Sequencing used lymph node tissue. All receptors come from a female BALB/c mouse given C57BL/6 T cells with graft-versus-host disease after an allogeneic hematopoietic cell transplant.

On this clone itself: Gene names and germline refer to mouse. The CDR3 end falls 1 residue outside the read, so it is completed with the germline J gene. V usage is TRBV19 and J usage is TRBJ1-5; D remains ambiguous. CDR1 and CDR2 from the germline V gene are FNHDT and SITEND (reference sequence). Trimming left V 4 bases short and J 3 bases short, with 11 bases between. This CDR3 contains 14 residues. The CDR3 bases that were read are TGTGCCAGCAGTCCCCCCAGGACCAACCAGGCTCCGCTT. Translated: CASSPPRTNQAPL. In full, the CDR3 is CASSPPRTNQAPLF.

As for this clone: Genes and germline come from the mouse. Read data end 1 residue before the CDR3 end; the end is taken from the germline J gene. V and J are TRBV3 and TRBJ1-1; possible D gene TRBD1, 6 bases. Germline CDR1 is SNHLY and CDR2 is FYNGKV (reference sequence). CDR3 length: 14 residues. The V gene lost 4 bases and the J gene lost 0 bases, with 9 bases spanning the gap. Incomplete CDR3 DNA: TGTGCCAGCAGCTCCGGGACACCAAACACAGAAGTCTTC. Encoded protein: CASSSGTPNTEVF. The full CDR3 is CASSSGTPNTEVFF.

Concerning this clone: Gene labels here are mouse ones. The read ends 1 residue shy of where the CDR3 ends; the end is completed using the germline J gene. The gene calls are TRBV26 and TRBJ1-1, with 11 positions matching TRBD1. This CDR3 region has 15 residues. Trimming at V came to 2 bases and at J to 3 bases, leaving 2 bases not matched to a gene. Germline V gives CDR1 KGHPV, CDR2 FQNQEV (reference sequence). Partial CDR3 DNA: TGTGCCAGCAGTCTGGGACAGGGGGCGGACACAGAAGTCTTC. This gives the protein CASSLGQGADTEVF. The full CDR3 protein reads CASSLGQGADTEVFF.

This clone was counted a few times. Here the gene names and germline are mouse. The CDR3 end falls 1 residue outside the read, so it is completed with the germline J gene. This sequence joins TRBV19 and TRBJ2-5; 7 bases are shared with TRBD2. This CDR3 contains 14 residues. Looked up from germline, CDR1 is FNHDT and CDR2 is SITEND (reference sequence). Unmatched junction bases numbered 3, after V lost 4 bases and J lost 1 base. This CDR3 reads CASSRLGYQDTQYF. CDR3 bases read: TGTGCCAGCAGTCGACTGGGATACCAAGACACCCAGTAC. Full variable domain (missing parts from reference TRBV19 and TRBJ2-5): GGIITQTPKFLIGQEGQKLTLKCQQNFNHDTMYWYRQDSGKGLRLIYYSITENDLQKGDLSEGYDASREKKSSFSLTVTSAQKNEMAVFLCASSRLGYQDTQYFGPGTRLLVL.

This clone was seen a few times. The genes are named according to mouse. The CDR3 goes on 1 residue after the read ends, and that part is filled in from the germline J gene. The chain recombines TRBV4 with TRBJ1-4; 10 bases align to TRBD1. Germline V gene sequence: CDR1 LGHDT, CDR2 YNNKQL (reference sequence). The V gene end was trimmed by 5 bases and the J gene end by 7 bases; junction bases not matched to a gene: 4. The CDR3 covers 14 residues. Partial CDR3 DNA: TGTGCCAGCAGCACCGGGACAGGGGTCGAAAGATTATTT. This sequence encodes CASSTGTGVERLF. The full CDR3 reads CASSTGTGVERLFF.

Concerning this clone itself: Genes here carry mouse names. The CDR3 DNA, read in part, is TGTGCCAGCAGCTTAGAACTGGGGGCAAACACCGGGCAGCTCTAC. Residues: CASSLELGANTGQLY. In full, the CDR3 is CASSLELGANTGQLYF. J is TRBJ2-2 and V is TRBV3, with TRBD2 matching 8 bases. The read stops 1 residue short of the end of the CDR3; the missing end is completed from the germline J gene. V gave up 1 base and J gave up 0 bases; unmatched junction bases: 1. The germline V gene has CDR1 SNHLY and CDR2 FYNGKV (reference sequence). CDR3 length: 16 residues. The variable domain in full, completed from reference TRBV3 and TRBJ2-2, reads GPKVLQIPSHQIIDMGQMVTLNCDPVSNHLYFYWYKQILGQQMEFLVNFYNGKVMEKSKLFKDQFSVERPDGSYFTLKIQPTALEDSAVYFCASSLELGANTGQLYFGEGSKLTVL.

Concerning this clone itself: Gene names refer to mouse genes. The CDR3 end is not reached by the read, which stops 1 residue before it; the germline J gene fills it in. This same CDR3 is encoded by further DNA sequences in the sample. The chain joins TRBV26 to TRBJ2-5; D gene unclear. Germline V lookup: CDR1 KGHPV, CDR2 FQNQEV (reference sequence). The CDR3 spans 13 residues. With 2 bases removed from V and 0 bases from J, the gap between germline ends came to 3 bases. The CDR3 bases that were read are TGTGCCAGCAGTCTGGGGAACCAAGACACCCAGTAC. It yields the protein CASSLGNQDTQY. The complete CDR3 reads CASSLGNQDTQYF.

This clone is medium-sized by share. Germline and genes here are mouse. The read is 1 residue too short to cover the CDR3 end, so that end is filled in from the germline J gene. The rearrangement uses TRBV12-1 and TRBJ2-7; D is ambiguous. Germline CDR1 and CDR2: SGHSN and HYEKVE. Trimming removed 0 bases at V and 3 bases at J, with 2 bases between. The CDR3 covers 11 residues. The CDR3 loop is CASSLVYEQYF. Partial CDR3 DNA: TGTGCCAGCTCTCTCGTCTATGAACAGTAC. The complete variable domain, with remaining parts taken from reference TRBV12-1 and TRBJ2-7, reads DSGVVQSPRHIIKEKGGRSVLTCIPISGHSNVVWYQQTLGKELKFLIQHYEKVERDKGFLPSRFSVQQFDDYHSEMNMSALELEDSAMYFCASSLVYEQYFGPGTRLTVL.

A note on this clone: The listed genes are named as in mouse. The CDR3 spells CSSVGRGKRQDTQYF. The sequenced CDR3 bases are TGCTCCAGCGTGGGGAGGGGGAAGAGGCAAGACACCCAGTAC. The V gene is TRBV23, the J gene TRBJ2-5; TRBD1, the table's D call, lacks a check against the DNA. The read ends 1 residue before the CDR3 terminus; that terminus is restored from the germline J gene. Germline assignment: CDR1 KGHTA and CDR2 FQNQQP. The CDR3 has 15 amino acids.

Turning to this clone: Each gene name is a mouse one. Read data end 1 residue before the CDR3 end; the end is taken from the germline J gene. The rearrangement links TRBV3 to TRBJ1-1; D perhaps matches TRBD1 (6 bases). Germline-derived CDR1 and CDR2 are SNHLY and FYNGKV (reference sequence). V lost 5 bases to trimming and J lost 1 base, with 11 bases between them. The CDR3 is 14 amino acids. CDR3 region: CASSLLQGNTEVFF. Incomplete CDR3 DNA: TGTGCCAGCAGCCTATTACAGGGGAACACAGAAGTCTTC.

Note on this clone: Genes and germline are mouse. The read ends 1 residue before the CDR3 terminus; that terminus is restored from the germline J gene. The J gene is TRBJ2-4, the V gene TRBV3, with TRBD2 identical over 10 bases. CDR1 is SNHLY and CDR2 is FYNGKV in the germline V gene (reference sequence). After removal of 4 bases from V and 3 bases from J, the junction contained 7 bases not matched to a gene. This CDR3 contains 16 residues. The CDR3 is CASSSRLGGRQNTLYF. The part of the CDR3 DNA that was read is TGTGCCAGCAGCTCCCGACTGGGGGGTCGGCAAAACACCTTGTAC.

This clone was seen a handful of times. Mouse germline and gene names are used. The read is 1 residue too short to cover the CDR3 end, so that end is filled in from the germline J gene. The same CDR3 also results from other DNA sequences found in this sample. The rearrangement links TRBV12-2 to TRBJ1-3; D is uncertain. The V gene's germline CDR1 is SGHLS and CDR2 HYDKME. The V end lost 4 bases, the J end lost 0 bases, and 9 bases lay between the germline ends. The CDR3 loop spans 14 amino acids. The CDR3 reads CASSLGDSGNTLYF. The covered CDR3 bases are TGTGCCAGCTCCCTCGGGGATTCTGGAAATACGCTCTAT.

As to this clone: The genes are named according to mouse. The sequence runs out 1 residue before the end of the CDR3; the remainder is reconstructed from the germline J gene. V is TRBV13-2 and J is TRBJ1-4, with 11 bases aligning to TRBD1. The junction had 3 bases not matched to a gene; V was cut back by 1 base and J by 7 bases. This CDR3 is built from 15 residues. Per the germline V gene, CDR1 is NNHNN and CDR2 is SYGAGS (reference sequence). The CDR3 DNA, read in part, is TGTGCCAGCGGTGATCTGGACAGGGGGCCCGAAAGATTATTT. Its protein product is CASGDLDRGPERLF. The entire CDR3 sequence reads CASGDLDRGPERLFF.

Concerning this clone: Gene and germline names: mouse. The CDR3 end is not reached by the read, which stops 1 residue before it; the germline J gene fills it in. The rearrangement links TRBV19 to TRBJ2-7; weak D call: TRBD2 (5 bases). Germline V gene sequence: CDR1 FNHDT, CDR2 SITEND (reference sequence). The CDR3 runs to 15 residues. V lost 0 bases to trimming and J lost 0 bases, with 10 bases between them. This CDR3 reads CASSIDGLSSYEQYF. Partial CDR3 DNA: TGTGCCAGCAGTATAGATGGACTCAGCTCCTATGAACAGTAC.

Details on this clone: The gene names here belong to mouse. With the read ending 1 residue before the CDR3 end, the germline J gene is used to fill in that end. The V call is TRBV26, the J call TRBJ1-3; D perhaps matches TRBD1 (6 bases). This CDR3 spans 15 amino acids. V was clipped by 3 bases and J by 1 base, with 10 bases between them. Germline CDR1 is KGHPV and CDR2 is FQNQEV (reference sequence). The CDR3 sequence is CASSLGGASGNTLYF. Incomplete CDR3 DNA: TGTGCCAGCAGTCTAGGGGGGGCCTCTGGAAATACGCTCTAT.

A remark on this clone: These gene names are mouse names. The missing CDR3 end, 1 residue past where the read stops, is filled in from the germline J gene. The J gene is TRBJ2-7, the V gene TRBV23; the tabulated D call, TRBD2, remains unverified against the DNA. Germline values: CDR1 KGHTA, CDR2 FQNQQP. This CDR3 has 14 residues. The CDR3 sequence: CSSSRDWGGDEQYF. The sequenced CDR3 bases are TGCTCCAGCAGTCGAGACTGGGGGGGCGACGAACAGTAC.

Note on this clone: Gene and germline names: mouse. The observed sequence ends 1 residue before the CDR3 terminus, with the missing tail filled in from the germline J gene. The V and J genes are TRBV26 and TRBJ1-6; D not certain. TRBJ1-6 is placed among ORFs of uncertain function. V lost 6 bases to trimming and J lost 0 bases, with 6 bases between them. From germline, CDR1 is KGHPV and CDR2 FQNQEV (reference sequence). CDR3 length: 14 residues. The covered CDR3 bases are TGTGCCAGCAGCAGGACTTCCTATAATTCGCCCCTCTAC. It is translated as CASSRTSYNSPLY. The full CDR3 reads CASSRTSYNSPLYF.

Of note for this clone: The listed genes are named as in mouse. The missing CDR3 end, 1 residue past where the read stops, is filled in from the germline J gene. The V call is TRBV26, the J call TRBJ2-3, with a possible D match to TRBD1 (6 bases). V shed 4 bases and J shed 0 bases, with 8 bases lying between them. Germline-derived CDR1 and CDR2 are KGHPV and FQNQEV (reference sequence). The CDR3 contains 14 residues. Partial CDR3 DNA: TGTGCCAGCAGTCCGGGACAAAGTGCAGAAACGCTGTAT. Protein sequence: CASSPGQSAETLY. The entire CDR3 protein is CASSPGQSAETLYF.

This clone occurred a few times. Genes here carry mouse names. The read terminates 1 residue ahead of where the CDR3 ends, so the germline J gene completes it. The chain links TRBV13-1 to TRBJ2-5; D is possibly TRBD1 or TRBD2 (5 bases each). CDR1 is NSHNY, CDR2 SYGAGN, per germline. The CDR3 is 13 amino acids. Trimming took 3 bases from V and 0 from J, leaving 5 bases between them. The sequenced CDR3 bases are TGTGCCAGCAGTGGGGGGAACCAAGACACCCAGTAC. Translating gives CASSGGNQDTQY. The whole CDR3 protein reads CASSGGNQDTQYF.

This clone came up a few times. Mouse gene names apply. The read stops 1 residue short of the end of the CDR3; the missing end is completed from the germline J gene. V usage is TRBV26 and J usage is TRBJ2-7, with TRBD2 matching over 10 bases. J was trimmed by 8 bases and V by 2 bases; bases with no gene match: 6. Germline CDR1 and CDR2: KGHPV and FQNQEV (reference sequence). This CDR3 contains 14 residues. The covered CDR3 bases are TGTGCCAGCAGTCTGACTGGGGGGGATCGAAAACAGTAC. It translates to CASSLTGGDRKQY. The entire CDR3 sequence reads CASSLTGGDRKQYF.